This TCR beta chain was obtained from a study of regulatory T cells in long-lasting Graves disease. Study-level background: Over 5 years of antithyroid drugs plus positive TSH receptor antibodies defined persistent Graves' disease.

The CDR3 has 18 residues. Germline assignment: CDR1 LNHNV and CDR2 YYDKDF (reference sequence). J gave up 4 bases and V 6 bases, and 17 bases lay outside the gene matches. About this clonotype itself: No antigen is known for it. The CDR3 does not end in the conserved phenylalanine or tryptophan, so this is likely a read error.

Relying on iRepertoire HTBI primers and Arm-PCR of CDR3 regions, the team built TCR beta libraries. A single record per CDR3 protein comes from TCRdb applying MiXCR to the multiplex PCR reads. Here the sample spans some 370,000 distinct CDR3 sequences, around 20% being singletons. Regarding time point: persistent/refractory GD, antithyroid drugs over 5 years with positive TRAb. PBMC-derived RNA was used for the TCR library. Study findings and constraints: When disease was persistent, TRBV28, TRBJ1-2 and TRBJ2-5 were the favored segments.

This sample comprised peripheral blood mononuclear cells (PBMCs), obtained when the disease was refractory, from a patient treated with antithyroid drugs. This TCR came from a female donor with Graves disease. V is TRBV15 and J is TRBJ2-4; 8 bases align to TRBD2. This chain's CDR3 is CATSILAAQPQPKNIQYL. The CDR3 DNA is TGTGCCACCAGTATACTAGCGGCCCAACCCCAACCAAAAAACATTCAGTACCTC.